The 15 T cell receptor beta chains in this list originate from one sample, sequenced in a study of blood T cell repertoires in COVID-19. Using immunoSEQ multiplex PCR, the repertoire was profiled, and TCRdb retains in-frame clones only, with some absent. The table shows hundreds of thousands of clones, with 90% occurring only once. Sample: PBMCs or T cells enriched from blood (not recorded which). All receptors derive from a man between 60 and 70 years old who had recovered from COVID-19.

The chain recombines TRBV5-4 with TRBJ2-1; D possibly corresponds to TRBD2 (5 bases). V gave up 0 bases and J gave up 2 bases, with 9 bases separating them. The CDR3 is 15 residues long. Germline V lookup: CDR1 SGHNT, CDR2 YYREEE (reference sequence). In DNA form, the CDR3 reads TGTGCCAGCAGCTTGGACTCGGGAACCTACAATGAGCAGTTCTTC. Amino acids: CASSLDSGTYNEQFF.

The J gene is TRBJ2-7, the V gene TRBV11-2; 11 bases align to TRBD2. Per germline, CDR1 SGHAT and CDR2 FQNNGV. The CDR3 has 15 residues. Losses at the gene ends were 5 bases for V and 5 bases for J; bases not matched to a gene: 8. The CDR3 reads CASSLLAGVWDEQYF. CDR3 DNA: TGTGCCAGCAGCCTACTAGCGGGAGTGTGGGACGAGCAGTACTTC.

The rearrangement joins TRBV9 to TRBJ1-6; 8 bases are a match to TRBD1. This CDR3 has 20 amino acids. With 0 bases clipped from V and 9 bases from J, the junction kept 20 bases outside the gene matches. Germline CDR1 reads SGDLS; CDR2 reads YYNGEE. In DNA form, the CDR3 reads TGTGCCAGCAGCGTAGGGACCCCGGGACAGGTGCCCGGAGGAGGTTCACCCCTCCACTTT. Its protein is CASSVGTPGQVPGGGSPLHF.

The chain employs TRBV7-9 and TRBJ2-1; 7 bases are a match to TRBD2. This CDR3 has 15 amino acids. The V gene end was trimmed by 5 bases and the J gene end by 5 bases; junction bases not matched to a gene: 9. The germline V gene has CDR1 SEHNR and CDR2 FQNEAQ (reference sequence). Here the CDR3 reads CASSLDREAHNEQFF. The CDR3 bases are TGTGCCAGCAGCCTCGATCGGGAGGCCCACAATGAGCAGTTCTTC.

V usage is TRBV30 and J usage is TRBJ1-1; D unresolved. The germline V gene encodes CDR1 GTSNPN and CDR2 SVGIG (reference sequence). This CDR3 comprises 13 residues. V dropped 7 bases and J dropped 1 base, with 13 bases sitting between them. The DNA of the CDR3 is TGTGCCTACACCCTGACACCGAACACTGAAGCTTTCTTT. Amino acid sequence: CAYTLTPNTEAFF.

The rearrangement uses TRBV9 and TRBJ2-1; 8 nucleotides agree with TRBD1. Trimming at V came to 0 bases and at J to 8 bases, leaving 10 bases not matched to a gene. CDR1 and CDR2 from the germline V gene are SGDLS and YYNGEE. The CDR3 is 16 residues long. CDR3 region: CASSVGSGQGSYEQFF. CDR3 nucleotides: TGTGCCAGCAGCGTAGGTTCCGGACAGGGATCATATGAGCAGTTCTTC.

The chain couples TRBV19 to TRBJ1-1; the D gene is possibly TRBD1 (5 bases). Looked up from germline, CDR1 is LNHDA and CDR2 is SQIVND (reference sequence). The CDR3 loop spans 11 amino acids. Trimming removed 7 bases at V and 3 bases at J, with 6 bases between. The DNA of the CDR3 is TGTGCCAGTATAGGGGACACTGAAGCTTTCTTT. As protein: CASIGDTEAFF.

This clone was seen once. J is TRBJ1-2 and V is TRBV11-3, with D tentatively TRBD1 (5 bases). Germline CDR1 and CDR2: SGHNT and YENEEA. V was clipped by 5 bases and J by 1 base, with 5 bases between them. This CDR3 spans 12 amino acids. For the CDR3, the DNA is TGTGCCAGCAGCGACAGTAACTATGGCTACACCTTC. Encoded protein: CASSDSNYGYTF.

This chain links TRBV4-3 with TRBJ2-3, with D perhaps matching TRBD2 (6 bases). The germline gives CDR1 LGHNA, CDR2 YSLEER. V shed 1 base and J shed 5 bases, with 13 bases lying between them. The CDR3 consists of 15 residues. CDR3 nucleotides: TGCGCCAGCAGCCAAGCGCAGGGAGGTTTAGATACGCAGTATTTT. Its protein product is CASSQAQGGLDTQYF.

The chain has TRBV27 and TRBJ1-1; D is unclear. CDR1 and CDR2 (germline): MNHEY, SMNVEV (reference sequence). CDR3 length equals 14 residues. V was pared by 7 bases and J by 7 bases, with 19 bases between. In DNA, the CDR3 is TGTGCCAGCATCAAACCCAGTGGGCTTGGTGAAGCTTTCTTT. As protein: CASIKPSGLGEAFF.

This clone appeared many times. The CDR3 nucleotides are TGCGCCAGCAGCCAAGGACAGCGAACTAACTATGGCTACACCTTC. Its translation is CASSQGQRTNYGYTF. This chain links TRBV4-3 with TRBJ1-2; D perhaps matches TRBD1 (5 bases). The V end was cut by 1 base, the J end by 0 bases, with 9 bases between. Germline loops: CDR1 LGHNA, CDR2 YSLEER. This CDR3 region has 15 residues.

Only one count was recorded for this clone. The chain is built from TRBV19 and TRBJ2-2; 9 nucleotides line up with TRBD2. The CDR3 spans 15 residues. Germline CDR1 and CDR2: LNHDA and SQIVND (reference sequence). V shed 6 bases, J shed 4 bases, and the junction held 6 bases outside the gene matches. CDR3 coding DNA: TGTGCCAGTAGACATAGCGGGAGAGTCACCGGGGAGCTGTTTTTT. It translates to CASRHSGRVTGELFF. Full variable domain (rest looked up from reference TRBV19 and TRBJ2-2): DGGITQSPKYLFRKEGQNVTLSCEQNLNHDAMYWYRQDPGQGLRLIYYSQIVNDFQKGDIAEGYSVSREKKESFPLTVTSAQKNPTAFYLCASRHSGRVTGELFFGEGSRLTVL.

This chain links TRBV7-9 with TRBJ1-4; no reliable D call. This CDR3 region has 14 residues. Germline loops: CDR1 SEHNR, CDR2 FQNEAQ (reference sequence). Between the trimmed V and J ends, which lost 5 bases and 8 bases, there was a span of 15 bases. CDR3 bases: TGTGCCAGCAGCCGCCCCAGGCCGTACGAAAAACTGTTTTTT. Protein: CASSRPRPYEKLFF.

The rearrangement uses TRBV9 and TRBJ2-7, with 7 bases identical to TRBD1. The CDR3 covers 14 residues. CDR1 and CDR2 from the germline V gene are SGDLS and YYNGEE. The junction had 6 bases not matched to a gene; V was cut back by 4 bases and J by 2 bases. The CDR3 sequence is CASSPTGTAYEQYF. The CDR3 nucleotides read TGTGCCAGCAGCCCTACAGGGACAGCCTACGAGCAGTACTTC.

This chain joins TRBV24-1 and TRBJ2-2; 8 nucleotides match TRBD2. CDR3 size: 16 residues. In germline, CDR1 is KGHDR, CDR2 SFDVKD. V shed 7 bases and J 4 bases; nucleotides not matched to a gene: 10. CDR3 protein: CATSGGGDFRTGELFF. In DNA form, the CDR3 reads TGTGCCACCAGCGGGGGGGGAGACTTCCGCACCGGGGAGCTGTTTTTT.